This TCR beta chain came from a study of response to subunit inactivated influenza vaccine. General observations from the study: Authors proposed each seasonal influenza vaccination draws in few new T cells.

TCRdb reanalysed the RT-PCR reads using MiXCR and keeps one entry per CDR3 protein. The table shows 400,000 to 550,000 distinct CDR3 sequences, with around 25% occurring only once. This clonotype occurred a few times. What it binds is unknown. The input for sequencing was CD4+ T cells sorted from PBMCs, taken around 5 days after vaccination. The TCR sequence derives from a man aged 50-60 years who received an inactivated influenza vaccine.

CDR3 in DNA: TGCAGTGCTAGAGGGGCGGGAGTCCTGGAGACCCAGTACTTC. Protein product: CSARGAGVLETQYF. This rearrangement joins TRBV20-1 to TRBJ2-5; 7 positions agree with TRBD2. The CDR3 is 14 residues long. Looked up from germline, CDR1 is DFQATT and CDR2 is SNEGSKA (reference sequence). After removal of 1 base from V and 5 bases from J, the junction contained 7 bases not matched to a gene.